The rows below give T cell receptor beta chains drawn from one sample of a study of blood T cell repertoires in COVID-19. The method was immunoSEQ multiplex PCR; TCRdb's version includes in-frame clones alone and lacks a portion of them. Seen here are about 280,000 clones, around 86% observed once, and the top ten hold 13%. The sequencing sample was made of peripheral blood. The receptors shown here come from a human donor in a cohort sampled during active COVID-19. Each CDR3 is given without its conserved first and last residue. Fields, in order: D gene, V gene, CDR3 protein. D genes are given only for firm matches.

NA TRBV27 ASSSYDQGSSPLH
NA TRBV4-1 ASSQEIQRVVGKLF
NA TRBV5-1 ASSLEGAARNYGYT
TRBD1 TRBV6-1 ASSEVGVQGVTGNEQY
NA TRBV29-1 SVVVQGETQY
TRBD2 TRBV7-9 ASSLRASGRANEQF
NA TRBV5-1 ASSLKQGAEAF
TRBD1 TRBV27 ASSFGRGRTEAF
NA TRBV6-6 ASCTDRNTGELF
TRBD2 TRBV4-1 ASSPGTSVVETQY
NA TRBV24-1 ATSEGGAGQADTQY
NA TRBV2 ASGKEGGVYNEQF
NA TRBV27 ASSSTGTNQPQH
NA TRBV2 ASSDRGLNTDTQY
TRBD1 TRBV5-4 ASSLGARWAGGGYT
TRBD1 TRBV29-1 SATGTGGSGANVLT
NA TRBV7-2 ASSSRGSYNEQF
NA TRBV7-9 ASSLGQAPLEKLF
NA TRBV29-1 SVENSGFSGANVLT
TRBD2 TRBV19 ASSMGLLTSGSETQY
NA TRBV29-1 SVVSIAEAF
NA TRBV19 ASSPPSTDTQY
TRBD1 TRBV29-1 SVEKQGRTEAF
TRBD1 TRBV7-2 ASSLGQGNGNTIY
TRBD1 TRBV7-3 ASSLTGTASETQY
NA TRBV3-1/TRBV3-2 ASSTPGGYNEQF
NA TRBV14 ASLVGSGSQNYEQY
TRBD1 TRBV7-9 ASSWGQRGEAF
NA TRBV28 ASSLGLVSEKLF
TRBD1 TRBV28 ASRQGTGLPYGYT
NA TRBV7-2 ASSLALAGSGEQF
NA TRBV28 ASSPSSSLGLAKNIQY
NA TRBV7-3 ASSQGQTYNEQF
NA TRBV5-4 ASSPKRGLNGYT
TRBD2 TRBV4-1 ASSRLAGVVYNEQF
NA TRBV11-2 ASSLGAGVGEKLF
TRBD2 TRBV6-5 ASSYAGTRHEQF
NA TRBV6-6 ASVLQGTYEQY
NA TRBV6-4 ASSNSADTQY
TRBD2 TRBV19 ASSIDLASGNNEQF
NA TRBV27 ASSPAPDLIVSPLH
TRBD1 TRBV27 ASSRTGGESPLH
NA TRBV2 ASRPRIETQY
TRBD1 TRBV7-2 ASSSTDRAGEQY
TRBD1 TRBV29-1 SVSYRGGTDTQY
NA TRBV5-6 ASSLFGLMNTEAF
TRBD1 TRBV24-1 ATSVSVGQGARGYT
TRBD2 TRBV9 ASSVGERESAQY
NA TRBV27 ASSADTNYGYT
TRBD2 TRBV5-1 ASSSVSGRAETQY
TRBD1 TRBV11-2 ASSFQGASEQY
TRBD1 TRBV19 ASSPGTGGFSEQY
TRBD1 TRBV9 ASSDDRGYSPLH
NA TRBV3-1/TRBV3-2 ASSQFARVGAF
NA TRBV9 ASRSSGKGADTQY
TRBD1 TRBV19 ASSIAGRGSKAQH
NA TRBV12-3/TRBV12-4 ASRNRSPEQF
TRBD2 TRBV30 AWASGRARIEGTQY
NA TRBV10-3 AIRMTRDSYEQY
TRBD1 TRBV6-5 ASRRQGASSYEQY